What follows are 24 T cell receptor beta chains derived from one specimen sequenced in a study of blood T cells in healthy people across ages. The authors ran a second PCR of 7 to 11 cycles using a sample-barcoded 5' primer and a J-beta primer mix. TCRdb itself ran the 5' RACE reads through MiXCR, one entry per CDR3 protein. The sample lists around 1,500,000 distinct CDR3 sequences; around two fifths were seen once. Material for sequencing was blood. These receptors were taken from a woman younger than 30 in good health.

The V call is TRBV12-5, the J call TRBJ2-3; D might be TRBD1 (5 bases). Trimming shortened V by 8 bases and J by 3 bases, and 12 bases separated the two germline ends. The germline CDR1 and CDR2 sequences are LGHNT and FRNRAP. The CDR3 spans 13 residues. In nucleotides, the CDR3 is TGTGCTAGTAGACCAGGGCTAACAGATACGCAGTATTTT. Its protein is CASRPGLTDTQYF.

This clonotype was counted only a few times. Here the CDR3 reads CASSFSSINQPQHF. CDR3 nucleotides: TGTGCCAGCAGTTTCAGCAGTATCAATCAGCCCCAGCATTTT. This chain joins TRBV12-3 or TRBV12-4 and TRBJ1-5, with D hard to call. Deletions cut 3 bases from V and 3 bases from J, with 9 bases between. This CDR3 comprises 14 residues.

In its sample, this clonotype was seen a few times. The genes are TRBV10-3 and TRBJ2-1, with 9 bases lining up with TRBD1. Near its end, the DNA agrees better with TRBJ2-7, so the J call may be wrong. Germline CDR1 reads ENHRY; CDR2 reads SYGVKD. The CDR3 loop spans 14 amino acids. CDR3 loop: CAITGQGSYNEQYF. DNA for the CDR3: TGTGCCATCACAGGACAGGGGAGCTACAATGAGCAGTACTTC.

The V call is TRBV4-1, the J call TRBJ1-1; perhaps TRBD1 as D (6 bases). Trimming left V 9 bases short and J 2 bases short, with 13 bases between. The CDR3 is 13 residues long. Per the germline V gene, CDR1 is MGHRA and CDR2 is YSYEKL. CDR3: CASGAGANTEAFF. DNA for the CDR3: TGCGCCAGTGGTGCGGGGGCAAACACTGAAGCTTTCTTT.

There are a few counts of this clonotype. J is TRBJ1-1 and V is TRBV15, with a tentative D call TRBD1 (5 bases). Germline V gene data show CDR1 as LNHNV and CDR2 as YYDKDF (reference sequence). Trimming removed 3 bases from V and 1 base from J, with 15 bases in between. The CDR3 length is 16 residues. This CDR3 is CATSRASGQGNTEAFF. CDR3 coding DNA: TGTGCCACCAGCAGGGCCTCGGGGCAGGGGAACACTGAAGCTTTCTTT.

This chain connects TRBV5-5 to TRBJ1-4; D remains ambiguous. Germline CDR1 and CDR2: SGHKS and YYEKEE (reference sequence). CDR3 length: 12 amino acids. V was trimmed by 2 bases and J by 8 bases, leaving 7 bases between them. The CDR3 loop is CASSFSPEKLFF. Written as DNA, the CDR3 is TGTGCCAGCAGCTTCAGTCCGGAAAAACTGTTTTTT.

This clonotype has a count of ten or more. V usage is TRBV10-3 and J usage is TRBJ2-3, with 11 bases that match TRBD2. Germline assignment: CDR1 ENHRY and CDR2 SYGVKD. The CDR3 is 16 amino acids. After removal of 0 bases from V and 1 base from J, the junction contained 0 bases not matched to a gene. The CDR3 protein is CAISESGLAGTDTQYF. As DNA, the CDR3 is TGTGCCATCAGTGAGTCGGGACTAGCGGGCACAGATACGCAGTATTTT.

V and J are TRBV29-1 and TRBJ1-5; D perhaps matches TRBD1 (6 bases). Germline CDR1 reads SQVTM; CDR2 reads ANQGSEA. The CDR3 extends over 17 amino acids. V dropped 4 bases and J dropped 3 bases, with 22 bases sitting between them. As DNA, the CDR3 is TGCAGCGTTGTCCTAGAGCCAGGGGCCTTCTCCAATCAGCCCCAGCATTTT. As protein: CSVVLEPGAFSNQPQHF.

The rearrangement links TRBV7-9 to TRBJ1-1; D remains unclear. Germline V gives CDR1 SEHNR, CDR2 FQNEAQ (reference sequence). CDR3 length: 13 amino acids. The V gene lost 11 bases and the J gene lost 1 base, with 14 bases spanning the gap. CDR3 nucleotide sequence: TGTGCCGGGTGGGCGGCGGGGAACACTGAAGCTTTCTTT. This encodes CAGWAAGNTEAFF.

The chain employs TRBV6-1 and TRBJ2-7; 7 nucleotides match TRBD1. V dropped 3 bases and J dropped 3; count of bases not matched to a gene: 5. The CDR3 totals 14 residues. Per the germline V gene, CDR1 is MNHNS and CDR2 is SASEGT. The DNA for the CDR3 is TGTGCCAGCAGTGACGACAGGGTATACTACGAGCAGTACTTC. Translating gives CASSDDRVYYEQYF.

The chain has TRBV20-1 and TRBJ2-5, with 10 bases aligning to TRBD2. From germline, CDR1 is DFQATT and CDR2 SNEGSKA (reference sequence). The length of the CDR3 is 15 residues. V lost 5 bases to trimming and J lost 5 bases; unmatched junction nucleotides: 11. The CDR3 spells CSASGSSGRVETQYF. CDR3 sequence (DNA): TGCAGTGCTTCCGGGTCTAGCGGGAGAGTGGAGACCCAGTACTTC.

The chain has TRBV7-2 and TRBJ2-4; D is uncertain. Germline loops: CDR1 SGHTA, CDR2 FQGNSA. V was cut by 6 bases and J by 11 bases, with 23 bases left in between. This CDR3 has 15 residues. CDR3 nucleotides: TGTGCCAGCAGGACAAACACGGAGTACGTTAACCTTCAGTACTTC. Translation: CASRTNTEYVNLQYF.

This chain uses TRBV29-1 with TRBJ2-7; D call uncertain. CDR3 length: 12 amino acids. Looked up from germline, CDR1 is SQVTM and CDR2 is ANQGSEA. V was pared by 5 bases and J by 2 bases, with 10 bases between. The CDR3 here is CSVLDLPYEQYF. The CDR3 nucleotides are TGCAGCGTTTTGGACCTTCCCTACGAGCAGTACTTC.

The chain carries TRBV13 and TRBJ2-7; D is uncertain. The germline V and J ends were trimmed by 4 bases and 5 bases, with 12 bases remaining between them. The CDR3 spans 13 residues. Germline-derived CDR1 and CDR2 are PRHDT and FYEKMQ (reference sequence). CDR3 sequence reads: CASSSPLSDEQYF. In DNA, the CDR3 is TGTGCCAGCAGCTCCCCGTTGTCGGACGAGCAGTACTTC.

This chain connects TRBV9 to TRBJ1-1, with D possibly matching TRBD1 (5 bases). This CDR3 is 12 amino acids long. The germline V gene has CDR1 SGDLS and CDR2 YYNGEE. Trimming removed 4 bases from V and 7 bases from J, with 11 bases in between. The CDR3 DNA sequence: TGTGCCAGCAGCCCCGTGGGGGGTGAAGCTTTCTTT. Protein product: CASSPVGGEAFF.

V and J are TRBV9 and TRBJ2-1; 9 nucleotides align to TRBD2. This CDR3 comprises 17 residues. V lost 2 bases, J lost 1 base, and 7 bases stayed unmatched. Germline values: CDR1 SGDLS, CDR2 YYNGEE. CDR3 amino acids: CASSVSSSGESYNEQFF. The DNA for the CDR3 is TGTGCCAGCAGCGTCTCATCTAGCGGGGAATCCTACAATGAGCAGTTCTTC.

In this sample, this clonotype turned up a few times. The chain carries TRBV27 and TRBJ1-1; the D gene is possibly TRBD1 (5 bases). This CDR3 is 18 amino acids long. Germline lookup yields CDR1 MNHEY and CDR2 SMNVEV (reference sequence). Trimming removed 0 bases from V and 5 bases from J, with 22 bases in between. CDR3 in amino acids: CASSLSRTRAEGITEAFF. DNA of the CDR3: TGTGCCAGCAGTTTATCGCGGACAAGGGCGGAAGGGATAACTGAAGCTTTCTTT.

The DNA for the CDR3 is TGCAGCGTTGAAGTCGAGGGGGCAAGACAGCCCCAGCATTTT. This sequence encodes CSVEVEGARQPQHF. The J gene is TRBJ1-5, the V gene TRBV29-1; the match to TRBD1 covers 7 bases. This CDR3 has 14 residues. The germline gives CDR1 SQVTM, CDR2 ANQGSEA. V lost 1 base, J lost 7 bases, and 7 bases stayed unmatched.

The chain couples TRBV2 to TRBJ2-2; 12 positions agree with TRBD2. Germline V gene data show CDR1 as SNHLY and CDR2 as FYNNEI. The CDR3 length is 16 residues. The junction had 7 bases not matched to a gene; V was cut back by 4 bases and J by 7 bases. CDR3 in DNA: TGTGCCAGCAGTGGATTACTAGCGGGGGGCGGCGGGGAGCTGTTTTTT. This codes for CASSGLLAGGGGELFF.

The chain recombines TRBV7-3 with TRBJ2-7; 10 bases align to TRBD2. Trimming removed 5 bases from V and 3 bases from J; junction bases left unmatched: 7. Germline lookup yields CDR1 SGHTA and CDR2 FQGTGA. The CDR3 spans 15 residues. The CDR3 sequence is CASSPSGGAYYEQYF. The CDR3 DNA reads as TGTGCCAGCAGCCCGAGCGGGGGGGCTTACTACGAGCAGTACTTC.

The rearrangement joins TRBV20-1 to TRBJ2-7; 8 bases agree with TRBD2. Trimming cost V 0 bases and J 4 bases; bases outside gene matches: 5. This CDR3 region has 14 residues. Germline V gene sequence: CDR1 DFQATT, CDR2 SNEGSKA (reference sequence). The CDR3 nucleotides are TGCAGTGCTAGAGAGCTGCGGGGGGATTACGAGCAGTACTTC. Protein product: CSARELRGDYEQYF.

This clonotype was found a few times. The CDR3 DNA reads as TGTGCCAGCATCGAGGGGGGCCCGAGCTCCTACAATGAGCAGTTCTTC. Translated, it gives CASIEGGPSSYNEQFF. This chain joins TRBV2 and TRBJ2-1, with D possibly called TRBD1 or TRBD2 (6 bases each). This CDR3 has 16 residues. The V end lost 7 bases, the J end lost 0 bases, and 16 bases lay between the germline ends. Per germline, CDR1 SNHLY and CDR2 FYNNEI. Together with reference TRBV2 and TRBJ2-1, the CDR3 gives the full variable domain: EPEVTQTPSHQVTQMGQEVILRCVPISNHLYFYWYRQILGQKVEFLVSFYNNEISEKSEIFDDQFSVERPDGSNFTLKIRSTKLEDSAMYFCASIEGGPSSYNEQFFGPGTRLTVL.

The chain carries TRBV7-9 and TRBJ2-7, with 11 bases identical to TRBD1. Germline V lookup: CDR1 SEHNR, CDR2 FQNEAQ (reference sequence). CDR3 length equals 16 residues. J lost 6 bases, V lost 1 base, and 8 bases had no gene match. The chain's CDR3 is CASSLGRDRGGTEQYF. The CDR3 DNA reads as TGTGCCAGCAGCTTAGGCCGGGACAGGGGGGGAACCGAGCAGTACTTC.

This clonotype was detected only a few times. The V call is TRBV12-3 or TRBV12-4, the J call TRBJ2-7; D unresolved. The length of the CDR3 is 13 residues. V was pared by 6 bases and J by 7 bases, with 16 bases between. CDR3 residues: CASSSPNDNEQYF. CDR3 nucleotides: TGTGCCAGCAGCTCCCCTAATGACAATGAGCAGTACTTC.